This paragraph reports one T cell receptor beta chain. What it binds is unknown. Produced via immunoSEQ multiplex PCR; TCRdb's table is partial and in-frame only. The sample consists of 65,000 or so clones, roughly 93% of them appearing once. The unexposed donors gave CD4+ T cells in about 2011-2019, prior to COVID-19. In germline, CDR1 is SQVTM, CDR2 ANQGSEA. The CDR3 is 11 amino acids. The V end was cut by 3 bases, the J end by 4 bases, with 6 bases between. The data are from a study of CD4 T cells in relation to SARS-CoV-2 and coronaviruses. Regarding the study as a whole: Samples before the pandemic and after infection were not matched within any donor.

The TCR sequence derives from a human donor in good health. The gene calls are TRBV29-1 and TRBJ1-2; D is unresolved. Material for sequencing was naive CD4+ T cells from PBMCs. Subset: naive CD4+ T cells isolated by negative enrichment. The CDR3, as DNA: TGCAGCGTTGAGACGGGCTATGGCTACACCTTC. This encodes CSVETGYGYTF.